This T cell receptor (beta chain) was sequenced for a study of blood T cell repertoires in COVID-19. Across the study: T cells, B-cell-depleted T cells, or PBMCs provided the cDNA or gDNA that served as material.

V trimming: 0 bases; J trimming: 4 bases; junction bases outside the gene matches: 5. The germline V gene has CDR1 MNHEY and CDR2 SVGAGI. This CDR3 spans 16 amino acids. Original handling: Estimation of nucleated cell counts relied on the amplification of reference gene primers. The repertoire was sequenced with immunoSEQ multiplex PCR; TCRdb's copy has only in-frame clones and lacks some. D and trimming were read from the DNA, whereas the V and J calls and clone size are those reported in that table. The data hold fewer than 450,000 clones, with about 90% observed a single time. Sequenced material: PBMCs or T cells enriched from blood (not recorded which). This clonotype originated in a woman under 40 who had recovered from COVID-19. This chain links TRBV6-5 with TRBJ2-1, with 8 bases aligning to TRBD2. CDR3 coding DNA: TGTGCCAGCAGTTACTCGAACGCGGGGGGTTACAATGAGCAGTTCTTC. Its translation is CASSYSNAGGYNEQFF.